Following are 13 T cell receptor beta chains from one sample sequenced in a study of cytomegalovirus exposure and HLA in healthy donors. PCR used 60 Vbeta primers and 13 Jbeta primers. The method was immunoSEQ multiplex PCR; TCRdb's version includes in-frame clones alone and lacks a portion of them. The sample records fewer than 150,000 clones, roughly 68% being singletons. The sequenced sample consisted of PBMCs. These receptors all stem from a woman in her forties or fifties in good health and CMV-seropositive.

The chain couples TRBV19 to TRBJ1-6, with D unclear. This CDR3 is 13 amino acids long. Trimming took off 6 bases at V and 9 bases at J, with 12 bases between the two ends. Germline values: CDR1 LNHDA, CDR2 SQIVND (reference sequence). The CDR3 nucleotides are TGTGCCAGTAGGTCTGACTCGGCTTCACCCCTCCACTTT. This encodes CASRSDSASPLHF.

This rearrangement joins TRBV15 to TRBJ1-3, with TRBD1 as a possible D gene (5 bases). Germline assignment: CDR1 LNHNV and CDR2 YYDKDF (reference sequence). The CDR3 is 16 residues long. The V end was cut by 6 bases, the J end by 8 bases, with 23 bases between. The CDR3 loop reads CATRTGGLAGGHTIYF. DNA for the CDR3: TGTGCCACCAGAACCGGGGGATTGGCAGGAGGGCACACCATATATTTT.

This clone was detected once. The chain joins TRBV18 to TRBJ2-7; possible D gene TRBD2, 6 bases. Germline-derived CDR1 and CDR2 are KGHSH and LQKENI. Deletions cut 3 bases from V and 2 bases from J, with 11 bases between. The CDR3 is 14 amino acids. The CDR3 loop is CASSPGDWAYEQYF. The CDR3 DNA follows: TGTGCCAGCTCACCCGGGGACTGGGCCTACGAGCAGTACTTC.

The chain employs TRBV14 and TRBJ2-2; D not resolved. The ends were cut back, 2 bases at V and 0 bases at J, with 10 bases in the middle. The CDR3 runs 16 residues. The V gene's germline CDR1 is SGHDN and CDR2 FVKESK. CDR3 coding DNA: TGTGCCAGCAGCCAATTATCTTCCCCGAACACCGGGGAGCTGTTTTTT. Translation gives CASSQLSSPNTGELFF.

J is TRBJ2-5 and V is TRBV5-1, with TRBD1 matching over 9 bases. TRBJ2-7 explains the end of the DNA better; the J call may be wrong. CDR1 is SGHRS, CDR2 YFSETQ, per germline. The CDR3 spans 15 residues. The CDR3 sequence: CASSLAGDRVHEQYF. Here the CDR3 DNA reads TGCGCCAGCAGCTTGGCCGGGGACAGGGTACACGAGCAGTACTTC.

The genes are TRBV4-3 and TRBJ1-5, with 7 bases that match TRBD1. There are 14 residues in the CDR3. V lost 3 bases to trimming and J lost 7 bases; unmatched junction nucleotides: 6. Germline loops: CDR1 LGHNA, CDR2 YSLEER. In DNA, the CDR3 is TGCGCCAGCAGCCAGCGACAGGGATTGCAGCCCCAGCATTTT. This codes for CASSQRQGLQPQHF.

V is TRBV7-6 and J is TRBJ2-7; a weak D match, TRBD1 (5 bases). The germline V gene has CDR1 SGHVS and CDR2 FNYEAQ. Trimming left V 3 bases short and J 3 bases short, with 27 bases between. This CDR3 is built from 19 residues. CDR3 region: CASSFRSVGPNRPIYEQYF. The CDR3 DNA follows: TGTGCCAGCAGCTTCAGATCGGTCGGACCCAACAGGCCGATCTACGAGCAGTACTTC.

This clone is a singleton in its sample. This chain joins TRBV5-8 and TRBJ1-1, with 10 bases aligning to TRBD1. The V gene's germline CDR1 is SGHTS and CDR2 YDEGEE. The CDR3 sequence is 12 residues long. V was pared by 5 bases and J by 12 bases, with 7 bases of the junction left unmatched. The CDR3 here is CASSWDRGSPFF. The CDR3 DNA is TGTGCCAGCAGTTGGGACAGGGGTTCGCCTTTCTTT.

This clone was seen more than once but under ten times. The chain uses TRBV9 and TRBJ2-1, with D maybe TRBD2 (6 bases). With 0 bases removed from V and 9 bases from J, the gap between germline ends came to 10 bases. CDR1 is SGDLS and CDR2 is YYNGEE in the germline V gene. The CDR3 length is 13 residues. The CDR3 protein is CASSVGGSGEQFF. In nucleotides, the CDR3 is TGTGCCAGCAGCGTAGGGGGTAGCGGTGAGCAGTTCTTC.

The chain couples TRBV28 to TRBJ1-2; D gene ambiguous. Germline V gene lookup returns CDR1 MDHEN and CDR2 SYDVKM. The CDR3 extends over 10 amino acids. V lost 5 bases to trimming and J lost 4 bases, with 2 bases between them. DNA for the CDR3: TGTGCCAGCAGTCGCTATGGCTACACCTTC. Translation gives CASSRYGYTF.

The V call is TRBV6-5, the J call TRBJ2-3, with a possible D match to TRBD2 (6 bases). The CDR3 is made up of 14 amino acids. Germline V CDR1 and CDR2: MNHEY, SVGAGI. Trimming cost V 7 bases and J 2 bases, with 13 bases left between them. The CDR3 DNA follows: TGTGCCAGCAACCGGCGGGGACCCACAGATACGCAGTATTTT. Translated: CASNRRGPTDTQYF.

The table lists this clone with a few counts. The chain links TRBV30 to TRBJ1-5, with D maybe TRBD1 (6 bases). The CDR3 runs to 14 residues. From germline, CDR1 is GTSNPN and CDR2 SVGIG (reference sequence). Trimming pared 5 bases from V and 7 bases from J, leaving 18 bases between. CDR3 in amino acids: CAWARGGERQPQHF. CDR3 in DNA: TGTGCCTGGGCCCGAGGGGGGGAGAGGCAGCCCCAGCATTTT. The whole variable domain, remainder taken from reference TRBV30 and TRBJ1-5, is SQTIHQWPATLVQPVGSPLSLECTVEGTSNPNLYWYRQAAGRGLQLLFYSVGIGQISSEVPQNLSASRPQDRQFILSSKKLLLSDSGFYLCAWARGGERQPQHFGDGTRLSIL.

The rearrangement links TRBV28 to TRBJ1-2; weak D call: TRBD1 (6 bases). CDR3 length: 14 amino acids. In germline, CDR1 is MDHEN, CDR2 SYDVKM. Trimming stripped 2 bases from V and 8 bases from J, with 15 bases between. This chain's CDR3 is CASSLGPQGHGYTF. CDR3 DNA sequence: TGTGCCAGCAGTTTAGGGCCCCAGGGACACGGCTACACCTTC.